This is a list of T cell receptor beta chains from one sample in a study of shared clonotypes between healthy human individuals. Clones were sequenced by immunoSEQ multiplex PCR, and TCRdb holds only the in-frame ones, with some missing. The repertoire includes over 2,000,000 clones, about 93% of them detected once, and under 2% sits in the top ten. The sample consisted of naive CD8+ T cells from PBMCs. Every receptor here comes from a man between 18 and 29 years old in good health. Some clones in this sample may be carry-over from other donors' samples. CDR3s leave out the opening cysteine and the closing phenylalanine or tryptophan.

len | j_gene | v_gene | CDR3aa
13 | TRBJ1-1 | TRBV4-1 | ASSQAGTENTEAF
12 | TRBJ1-2 | TRBV5-8 | ASRRRDSFYGYT
14 | TRBJ2-7 | TRBV4-3 | ASSHYSGRAPYEQY
15 | TRBJ2-1 | TRBV5-1 | ASSLVALHQPNNEQF
11 | TRBJ2-6 | TRBV6-5 | ASSYLPANVLT
14 | TRBJ1-2 | TRBV5-4 | ASSLVGVRPNYGYT
12 | TRBJ2-2 | TRBV4-1 | ASSGQGGPGELF
13 | TRBJ1-4 | TRBV5-1 | ASSPGQAYNEKLF
12 | TRBJ2-7 | TRBV28 | ASSPILSSYEQY
12 | TRBJ2-7 | TRBV7-9 | ASSRKGRADEQY
12 | TRBJ2-3 | TRBV9 | ASSVPGATDTQY
14 | TRBJ2-1 | TRBV4-1 | ASSQDLLASYNEQF
14 | TRBJ2-5 | TRBV7-8 | ASSALGGAVQETQY
14 | TRBJ1-1 | TRBV6-5 | ASSYSIFLGESEAF
12 | TRBJ2-7 | TRBV5-4 | ASSLGDSPGSQY
12 | TRBJ2-1 | TRBV7-6 | ASTRGTSANEQF
15 | TRBJ2-1 | TRBV19 | ASSALPGLAGVGEQF
12 | TRBJ1-2 | TRBV4-3 | ASSQDRANYGYT
12 | TRBJ2-7 | TRBV28 | ASSLRGQFREQY
11 | TRBJ1-5 | TRBV29-1 | SGPLRPNQPQH
13 | TRBJ2-1 | TRBV10-2 | ASRVSVGGGNEQF
15 | TRBJ2-3 | TRBV7-9 | ASFVPYSSSSTDTQY
16 | TRBJ2-5 | TRBV6-1 | ASSEEMVGRRVQETQY
13 | TRBJ2-5 | TRBV5-1 | ASSLVVAGQETQY
14 | TRBJ2-1 | TRBV2 | ASSEAGRGGRGEQF
15 | TRBJ2-3 | TRBV5-1 | ASSLLGLAASTDTQY
12 | TRBJ2-4 | TRBV6-5 | ASSISGRWDIQY
13 | TRBJ2-2 | TRBV6-1 | ASGAAGVGTGELF
13 | TRBJ2-6 | TRBV29-1 | SVVVRFSGANVLT
13 | TRBJ1-4 | TRBV5-1 | ASSLGRATNEKLF
12 | TRBJ2-5 | TRBV27 | ASSFVGARETQY
10 | TRBJ1-1 | TRBV2 | ASSEFKVGAF
10 | TRBJ2-7 | TRBV27 | ASSFPGVEQY
11 | TRBJ2-7 | TRBV5-1 | ASSFTGAVEQY
12 | TRBJ1-1 | TRBV5-1 | ASSLKQGNTEAF
10 | TRBJ2-3 | TRBV6-5 | ASSYKGDTQY
10 | TRBJ2-7 | TRBV30 | AWSVLRGEQY
15 | TRBJ1-6 | TRBV4-1 | ASSQDAPDKNNSPLH
12 | TRBJ2-2 | TRBV10-3 | AIRETVATGELF
11 | TRBJ2-2 | TRBV27 | ASQVGGTGELF
12 | TRBJ1-2 | TRBV5-4 | ASSLALGVYGYT
15 | TRBJ1-3 | TRBV6-4 | ANSGWGAYCSGNTIY
13 | TRBJ2-7 | TRBV15 | ATREGGRADYEQY
16 | TRBJ2-5 | TRBV5-1 | ASSLGLAGVGGVETQY
14 | TRBJ2-7 | TRBV5-1 | ASSERLAGGSYEQY
12 | TRBJ2-2 | TRBV28 | ASSWTGETGELF
11 | TRBJ1-2 | TRBV7-8 | ASSEGGASGYT
11 | TRBJ1-1 | TRBV5-1 | ASSLADSPEAF
17 | TRBJ2-3 | TRBV11-2 | ASSFGFQGDRFSTDTQY
12 | TRBJ2-1 | TRBV6-5 | ASSYGLAGNEQF
12 | TRBJ1-4 | TRBV28 | ASSSTHPNEKLF
13 | TRBJ1-1 | TRBV10-3 | AISHGTAMNTEAF
12 | TRBJ2-1 | TRBV15 | ATSRTETSSEQF
14 | TRBJ2-2 | TRBV9 | ASSVAGGKNTGELF
16 | TRBJ2-7 | TRBV5-4 | ASSMGPLGRQSSYEQY